This TCR beta chain was observed in a study of early T cells in non-severe SARS-CoV-2 infection. About the research overall: Chains were not paired, and sequencing was done on bulk RNA from unsorted whole blood.

The protocol attached unique molecular identifiers to individual cDNA molecules. TCRdb reprocessed the 5' RACE reads with MiXCR, giving one entry per CDR3 protein. The table includes 52,000 or so distinct CDR3 sequences, about 7.1% detected once. This clonotype came up many times. Trimming took 5 bases from V and 10 from J; bases not matched to a gene: 12. CDR3 length: 16 residues. CDR1 and CDR2 (germline): SEHNR, FQNEAQ (reference sequence). This clonotype originated in an adult who was a healthcare worker with PCR-confirmed SARS-CoV-2 infection or an uninfected control (not recorded which). V usage is TRBV7-9 and J usage is TRBJ1-6; 9 nucleotides line up with TRBD1. Here the sequenced sample was whole blood, taken at baseline. The CDR3: CASSPEGQGIGSPLHF. CDR3 sequence (DNA): TGTGCCAGCAGCCCAGAGGGACAGGGAATAGGCTCACCCCTCCACTTT.